What follows are 19 T cell receptor beta chains derived from one specimen sequenced in a study of blood T cell repertoires in COVID-19. The method was immunoSEQ multiplex PCR; TCRdb's version includes in-frame clones alone and lacks a portion of them. In the table there are 250,000 to 350,000 clones, roughly 83% of which are singletons. The specimen sequenced was peripheral blood. The receptors come from a human donor with COVID-19, enrolled during active disease. The donor label of this sample is uncertain.

The chain joins TRBV30 to TRBJ1-4; D gene ambiguous. The germline V and J ends were trimmed by 4 bases and 4 bases, with 13 bases remaining between them. CDR1 GTSNPN and CDR2 SVGIG come from the germline V gene (reference sequence). This CDR3 spans 14 amino acids. CDR3 region: CAWMRRDLNEKLFF. DNA of the CDR3: TGTGCCTGGATGAGGCGAGACCTTAATGAAAAACTGTTTTTT. Together with reference TRBV30 and TRBJ1-4, the CDR3 gives the full variable domain: SQTIHQWPATLVQPVGSPLSLECTVEGTSNPNLYWYRQAAGRGLQLLFYSVGIGQISSEVPQNLSASRPQDRQFILSSKKLLLSDSGFYLCAWMRRDLNEKLFFGSGTQLSVL.

The rearrangement uses TRBV6-5 and TRBJ2-1; 9 bases align to TRBD1. Germline V gives CDR1 MNHEY, CDR2 SVGAGI. J lost 12 bases, V lost 6 bases, and 9 bases had no gene match. The CDR3 is made up of 13 amino acids. The CDR3 DNA sequence: TGTGCCAGCAGGCCGGGACAGGGTTATAGGCAGTTCTTC. Its protein product is CASRPGQGYRQFF.

The chain carries TRBV9 and TRBJ2-1; 11 bases are shared with TRBD2. The germline V gene has CDR1 SGDLS and CDR2 YYNGEE. Losses at the gene ends were 0 bases for V and 9 bases for J; bases not matched to a gene: 14. The CDR3 is made up of 18 amino acids. CDR3 loop: CASSVALDSGRAPGEQFF. The CDR3 DNA is TGTGCCAGCAGCGTAGCTCTAGATAGCGGGAGGGCCCCGGGTGAGCAGTTCTTC. The complete variable domain, with remaining parts taken from reference TRBV9 and TRBJ2-1, reads DSGVTQTPKHLITATGQRVTLRCSPRSGDLSVYWYQQSLDQGLQFLIQYYNGEERAKGNILERFSAQQFPDLHSELNLSSLELGDSALYFCASSVALDSGRAPGEQFFGPGTRLTVL.

V usage is TRBV28 and J usage is TRBJ1-6, with D possibly matching TRBD1 (6 bases). Germline CDR1 reads MDHEN; CDR2 reads SYDVKM. V lost 6 bases and J 0 bases, leaving 12 bases between the germline ends. The CDR3 extends over 16 amino acids. CDR3: CASSPQGSSYNSPLHF. CDR3 nucleotides: TGTGCCAGCAGCCCACAGGGCAGCTCCTATAATTCACCCCTCCACTTT.

This clone appeared a single time. This rearrangement joins TRBV2 to TRBJ2-5; 7 bases are a match to TRBD2. Per germline, CDR1 SNHLY and CDR2 FYNNEI. Unmatched junction bases numbered 10, after V lost 4 bases and J lost 5 bases. This CDR3 spans 15 amino acids. The CDR3 reads CASSGSRESRETQYF. DNA for the CDR3: TGTGCCAGCAGTGGATCGCGGGAGAGTAGGGAGACCCAGTACTTC.

The chain is built from TRBV10-3 and TRBJ2-3; D unresolved. V lost 10 bases to trimming and J lost 3 bases, with 14 bases between them. This CDR3 region has 13 residues. Germline values: CDR1 ENHRY, CDR2 SYGVKD. The CDR3, as DNA: TGTGCCACCCGAGTAGCTGGGACAGATACGCAGTATTTT. Amino acid sequence: CATRVAGTDTQYF.

The chain uses TRBV5-1 and TRBJ2-5; 9 bases are shared with TRBD1. The ends lost 2 bases at V and 5 bases at J; junction bases unmatched: 7. This CDR3 contains 15 residues. In germline, CDR1 is SGHRS, CDR2 YFSETQ. The CDR3 reads CASSLQGALGETQYF. The CDR3 coding sequence is TGCGCCAGCAGCTTACAGGGGGCGCTCGGGGAGACCCAGTACTTC.

A single count supports this clone. This sequence joins TRBV28 and TRBJ1-2; the D is unclear. Trimming took off 5 bases at V and 2 bases at J, with 18 bases between the two ends. Germline assignment: CDR1 MDHEN and CDR2 SYDVKM. CDR3 length equals 16 residues. CDR3 sequence reads: CASSPPTGGGNYGYTF. The CDR3 DNA reads as TGTGCCAGCAGTCCCCCTACCGGTGGAGGGAACTATGGCTACACCTTC.

The chain combines TRBV7-9 with TRBJ2-2, with 7 bases that match TRBD2. Germline V gene data show CDR1 as SEHNR and CDR2 as FQNEAQ (reference sequence). The CDR3 extends over 15 amino acids. With 7 bases clipped from V and 0 bases from J, the junction kept 5 bases outside the gene matches. CDR3 amino acids: CASNERDANTGELFF. The CDR3 DNA reads TGTGCCAGCAACGAGCGGGACGCGAACACCGGGGAGCTGTTTTTT.

The chain couples TRBV4-3 to TRBJ1-2, with 11 nucleotides matching TRBD1. There are 17 residues in the CDR3. V shed 4 bases, J shed 8 bases, and the junction held 15 bases outside the gene matches. Germline V CDR1 and CDR2: LGHNA, YSLEER. The DNA of the CDR3 is TGCGCCAGCAGCCGAGAACTCGGGACAGGGGGAATGGGCGGCTACACCTTC. Translated: CASSRELGTGGMGGYTF.

The chain couples TRBV28 to TRBJ1-4; 7 bases are shared with TRBD1. Germline V gives CDR1 MDHEN, CDR2 SYDVKM. V shed 8 bases and J 6 bases; nucleotides not matched to a gene: 9. CDR3 size: 14 residues. CDR3 sequence reads: CASGETGTHEKLFF. In DNA form, the CDR3 reads TGTGCCAGCGGTGAGACAGGGACGCATGAAAAACTGTTTTTT.

The chain joins TRBV7-2 to TRBJ2-3; a possible D gene is TRBD1 (5 bases). CDR3 length: 14 residues. Germline V lookup: CDR1 SGHTA, CDR2 FQGNSA. V lost 8 bases, J lost 0 bases, and 12 bases lay in between. CDR3 nucleotides: TGTGCCAGCTGGCAGGGCCCAAGCACAGATACGCAGTATTTT. Translating gives CASWQGPSTDTQYF.

This rearrangement joins TRBV29-1 to TRBJ2-6, with D perhaps matching TRBD1 (5 bases). V dropped 4 bases and J dropped 0 bases, with 10 bases sitting between them. Looked up from germline, CDR1 is SQVTM and CDR2 is ANQGSEA. This CDR3 region has 15 residues. The CDR3 protein is CSVGFRDSGANVLTF. The CDR3 nucleotides are TGCAGCGTTGGGTTCAGGGACTCTGGGGCCAACGTCCTGACTTTC.

The chain uses TRBV5-1 and TRBJ2-7, with D possibly TRBD1 on 5 matching bases. The CDR3 sequence is 14 residues long. Trimming took off 0 bases at V and 9 bases at J, with 16 bases between the two ends. Per germline, CDR1 SGHRS and CDR2 YFSETQ. The CDR3 DNA sequence: TGCGCCAGCAGCTTGGATGACCCAGGGTTCGGGCAGTACTTC. It translates to CASSLDDPGFGQYF.

In this sample, this clone turned up a few times. The chain is built from TRBV28 and TRBJ2-7; 13 bases are shared with TRBD2. Germline CDR1 MDHEN, CDR2 SYDVKM. The CDR3 is 14 residues long. The junction had 8 bases not matched to a gene; V was cut back by 6 bases and J by 9 bases. Here the CDR3 DNA reads TGTGCCAGCAGCCCAGGACTAGCGGGAGCGGGGCAGTACTTC. Protein: CASSPGLAGAGQYF. Full variable domain (remainder filled in from reference TRBV28 and TRBJ2-7): DVKVTQSSRYLVKRTGEKVFLECVQDMDHENMFWYRQDPGLGLRLIYFSYDVKMKEKGDIPEGYSVSREKKERFSLILESASTNQTSMYLCASSPGLAGAGQYFGPGTRLTVT.

This clone was recorded a few times. The CDR3 DNA follows: TGTGCCAGCAGTGGGGGACAGGGGGCAGTCGATGAAAAACTGTTTTTT. It codes for CASSGGQGAVDEKLFF. This chain links TRBV27 with TRBJ1-4; 12 nucleotides line up with TRBD1. There are 16 residues in the CDR3. V lost 5 bases, J lost 6 bases, and 7 bases stayed unmatched. The germline gives CDR1 MNHEY, CDR2 SMNVEV (reference sequence).

The chain has TRBV28 and TRBJ1-2, with 8 bases fitting TRBD1. With V trimmed by 4 bases and J by 4 bases, 8 bases remained unmatched. Germline CDR1 reads MDHEN; CDR2 reads SYDVKM. The CDR3 has 15 amino acids. In DNA, the CDR3 is TGTGCCAGCAGTTCCGGGACAGGTGATCTCTATGGCTACACCTTC. Amino acids: CASSSGTGDLYGYTF.

The CDR3, as DNA: TGTGCCAGTACCGAGGGACAGGGTAATGAAAAACTGTTTTTT. Translation: CASTEGQGNEKLFF. The V call is TRBV19, the J call TRBJ1-4, with TRBD1 matching 9 bases. In germline, CDR1 is LNHDA, CDR2 SQIVND (reference sequence). This CDR3 region has 14 residues. With 7 bases clipped from V and 4 bases from J, the junction kept 4 bases outside the gene matches. The full variable domain, its missing parts supplied by reference TRBV19 and TRBJ1-4, is DGGITQSPKYLFRKEGQNVTLSCEQNLNHDAMYWYRQDPGQGLRLIYYSQIVNDFQKGDIAEGYSVSREKKESFPLTVTSAQKNPTAFYLCASTEGQGNEKLFFGSGTQLSVL.

The V gene is TRBV29-1, the J gene TRBJ1-1; perhaps TRBD1 as D (5 bases). This CDR3 region has 12 residues. From germline, CDR1 is SQVTM and CDR2 ANQGSEA. Trimming took off 1 base at V and 3 bases at J, with 6 bases between the two ends. The CDR3 reads CSVEAGDTEAFF. CDR3 DNA: TGCAGCGTTGAAGCGGGGGACACTGAAGCTTTCTTT.